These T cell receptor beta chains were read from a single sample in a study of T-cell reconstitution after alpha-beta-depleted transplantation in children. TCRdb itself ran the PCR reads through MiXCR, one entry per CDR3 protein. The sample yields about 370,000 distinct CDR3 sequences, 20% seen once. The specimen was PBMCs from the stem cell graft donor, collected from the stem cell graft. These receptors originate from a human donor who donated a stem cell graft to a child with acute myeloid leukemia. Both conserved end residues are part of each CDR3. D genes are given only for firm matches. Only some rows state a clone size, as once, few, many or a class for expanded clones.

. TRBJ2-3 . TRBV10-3 TGTGCCATCAGTGAGTCGGGATCCGATACGCAGTATTTT CAISESGSDTQYF
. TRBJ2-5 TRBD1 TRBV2 TGTGCCAGCAGCGGGGACAGTCAAGAGACCCAGTACTTC CASSGDSQETQYF
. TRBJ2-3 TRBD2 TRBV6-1 TGTGCCAGCAAACTAGCGTACAGCACAGATACGCAGTATTTT CASKLAYSTDTQYF
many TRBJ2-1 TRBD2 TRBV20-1 TGCAGTGCTTGTATCGTTTCTAGCGGGATGTTATCCGATGAGCAGTTCTTC CSACIVSSGMLSDEQFF
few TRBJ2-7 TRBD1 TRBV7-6 TGTGCCAGCAGCTTATCGGGACAGGGGTTCGAGCAGTACTTC CASSLSGQGFEQYF
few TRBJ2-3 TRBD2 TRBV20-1 TGCAGTGCTAGCGGGAGGGTGGGTAGCACAGATACGCAGTATTTT CSASGRVGSTDTQYF
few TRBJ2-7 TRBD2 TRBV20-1 TGCAGTGCTAGATCAGCGGGAGTCACCGAGCAGTACTTC CSARSAGVTEQYF
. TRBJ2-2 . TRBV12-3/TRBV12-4 TGTGCCAGCGGTATCGGGGAGCTGTTTTTT CASGIGELFF
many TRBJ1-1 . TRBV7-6 TGTGCCAGCACCCCGGGGAGTAACGGGAAGAACACTGAAGCTTTCTTT CASTPGSNGKNTEAFF
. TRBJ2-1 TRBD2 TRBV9 TGTGCCAGCAGCGTAGAATCGGGACTAGCGGGATACAATGAGCAGTTCTTC CASSVESGLAGYNEQFF
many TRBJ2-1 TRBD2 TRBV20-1 TGCAGTGCTGCTGAAGGACTAGCGGCCTCCTACAATGAGCAGTTCTTC CSAAEGLAASYNEQFF
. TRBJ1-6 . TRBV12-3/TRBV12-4 TGTGCCAGCAGTCCCCGGTTTAACAATTCACCCCTCCACTTT CASSPRFNNSPLHF
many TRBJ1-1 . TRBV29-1 TGCAGCGTTGGTGGTAGGAACGCGAACACTGAAGCTTTCTTT CSVGGRNANTEAFF
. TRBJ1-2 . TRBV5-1 TGCGCCAGCAGAGGAGGGGCCGGCTATGGCTACACCTTC CASRGGAGYGYTF
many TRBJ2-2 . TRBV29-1 TGCAGCGTCGTGACAGACACCGGGGAGCTGTTTTTT CSVVTDTGELFF
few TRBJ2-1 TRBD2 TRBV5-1 TGCGCCAGCAGGGGGAGGGGAACATCCAATGAGCAGTTCTTC CASRGRGTSNEQFF
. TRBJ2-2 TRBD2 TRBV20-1 TGCAGTTTCGGGGGACTAGTCAACACCGGGGAGCTGTTTTTT CSFGGLVNTGELFF
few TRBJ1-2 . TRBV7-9 TGTGCCAGCAGCTTATCCGAGAGGGAAGGGGGCTATGGCTACACCTTC CASSLSEREGGYGYTF